This record looks at one TCR beta chain sequence and its context. Within the sample, other DNA sequences also encode this same CDR3. Germline CDR1 is SGDLS and CDR2 is YYNGEE. CDR3 length: 15 amino acids. The junction had 7 bases not matched to a gene; V was cut back by 4 bases and J by 3 bases. This sample was taken from a study of blood T cell repertoires in COVID-19. Study summary: Some COVID-19 samples were acute and others convalescent; all came from the United States, Italy and Spain. PBMCs, B-cell-depleted T cells, or T cells were the source of the cDNA or gDNA that made up the material.

Authors' methods: Amplification from reference gene primers served as the basis for estimated nucleated cell counts. The method was immunoSEQ multiplex PCR; TCRdb's version includes in-frame clones alone and lacks a portion of them. The V and J calls and clone size are taken from that table; D and trimming were inferred from the DNA. The repertoire has about 270,000 clones, less than 85% of them found once; the top ten carry around 2.9%. Material: peripheral blood. This receptor was obtained from a young woman with acute or convalescent COVID-19. The rearrangement joins TRBV9 to TRBJ2-7; TRBD2 agrees at 10 bases. The CDR3 DNA reads as TGTGCCAGCAGCCCCGGACTAGCGGACGGCTACGAGCAGTACTTC. It encodes CASSPGLADGYEQYF. Combining the CDR3 with reference TRBV9 and TRBJ2-7 gives the whole variable domain DSGVTQTPKHLITATGQRVTLRCSPRSGDLSVYWYQQSLDQGLQFLIQYYNGEERAKGNILERFSAQQFPDLHSELNLSSLELGDSALYFCASSPGLADGYEQYFGPGTRLTVT.